The 19 T cell receptor beta chains in this list originate from one sample, sequenced in a study of early stage breast cancer tumors. This table comes from immunoSEQ multiplex PCR, and its TCRdb copy is limited to in-frame clones, with some not included. The data show roughly 25,000 clones, approximately 67% seen once. The sequencing input was breast tumor tissue. The receptors originated from a person in their sixties with breast cancer.

The CDR3 nucleotides read TGTGCCAGCAGCCCCGACAGGAGCTCCTACGAGCAGTACTTC. Amino acids: CASSPDRSSYEQYF. The V gene is TRBV7-9, the J gene TRBJ2-7, with D tentatively TRBD1 (6 bases). Trimming shortened V by 5 bases and J by 0 bases, and 11 bases separated the two germline ends. Germline V gene data show CDR1 as SEHNR and CDR2 as FQNEAQ (reference sequence). This CDR3 is built from 14 residues.

This clone is judged large. V is TRBV30 and J is TRBJ2-7; D remains ambiguous. The CDR3 has 12 residues. Germline loops: CDR1 GTSNPN, CDR2 SVGIG (reference sequence). Trimming stripped 4 bases from V and 0 bases from J, with 7 bases between. The CDR3: CAWNPGSYEQYF. The CDR3 DNA follows: TGTGCCTGGAACCCGGGCTCCTACGAGCAGTACTTC.

The rearrangement joins TRBV2 to TRBJ1-1; weak D call: TRBD1 (5 bases). CDR1 is SNHLY, CDR2 FYNNEI, per germline. This CDR3 has 14 amino acids. Trimming cost V 6 bases and J 6 bases, with 17 bases left between them. CDR3 amino acids: CASRGGGRSSEAFF. The CDR3 DNA reads as TGTGCCAGCAGGGGGGGAGGACGTTCCTCTGAAGCTTTCTTT.

The rearrangement uses TRBV4-3 and TRBJ2-7; D possibly corresponds to TRBD1 (5 bases). Germline loops: CDR1 LGHNA, CDR2 YSLEER. The V gene lost 1 base and the J gene lost 3 bases, with 10 bases spanning the gap. The CDR3 extends over 14 amino acids. In nucleotides, the CDR3 is TGCGCCAGCAGCCAAGCAGGGTGGGACTACGAGCAGTACTTC. This translates into CASSQAGWDYEQYF.

The chain has TRBV7-2 and TRBJ2-7, with D tentatively TRBD2 (5 bases). Germline assignment: CDR1 SGHTA and CDR2 FQGNSA. The CDR3 is made up of 14 amino acids. V was clipped by 1 base and J by 3 bases, with 10 bases between them. The CDR3 nucleotides are TGTGCCAGCAGCTTAGTTCCGGGGAACTACGAGCAGTACTTC. This encodes CASSLVPGNYEQYF.

This clone was seen once. The V and J genes are TRBV6-4 and TRBJ2-2; TRBD2 agrees at 9 bases. Per the germline V gene, CDR1 is MRHNA and CDR2 is SNTAGT. This CDR3 is built from 17 residues. V lost 6 bases to trimming and J lost 0 bases; unmatched junction nucleotides: 8. The CDR3 DNA reads as TGTGCCAGCAGCCCCTTAGCGGGGGCAGCGAACACCGGGGAGCTGTTTTTT. This sequence encodes CASSPLAGAANTGELFF.

CDR3 sequence: CASSLEVTGSSYEQYF. The CDR3 region has the DNA TGTGCCAGCAGCTTGGAAGTCACGGGAAGCTCCTACGAGCAGTACTTC. The V and J genes are TRBV5-5 and TRBJ2-7, with D possibly matching TRBD2 (5 bases). With 0 bases removed from V and 0 bases from J, the gap between germline ends came to 13 bases. CDR1 is SGHKS, CDR2 YYEKEE, per germline (reference sequence). This CDR3 spans 16 amino acids.

CDR3 DNA: TGTGCCAGCAGTGCGGCGGGAGGGACCTACAATGAGCAGTTCTTC. Translation: CASSAAGGTYNEQFF. The chain recombines TRBV25-1 with TRBJ2-1; 9 nucleotides match TRBD2. The CDR3 contains 15 residues. Germline CDR1 reads MGHDK; CDR2 reads SYGVNS. V shed 4 bases and J 2 bases; nucleotides not matched to a gene: 3.

In this sample, this clone is medium-sized. The chain employs TRBV11-3 and TRBJ2-1, with 14 bases that match TRBD2. This CDR3 has 15 residues. The V gene's germline CDR1 is SGHNT and CDR2 YENEEA. V shed 5 bases and J 4 bases; nucleotides not matched to a gene: 1. The CDR3 DNA sequence: TGTGCCAGCAGCGGACTAGCGGGAGGATACAATGAGCAGTTCTTC. It encodes CASSGLAGGYNEQFF.

This clone occurred once. Its ends do not fully match the called genes, so a read error is possible. This rearrangement joins TRBV5-6 to TRBJ2-2; TRBD2 matches 7 bases. Germline values: CDR1 SGHDT, CDR2 YYEEEE. The CDR3 contains 13 residues. In DNA, the CDR3 is TGTGCCAGCAGCTTGGAAGCCGGCGGGGGGCTGTTTTTT. The encoded protein is CASSLEAGGGLFF.

The chain recombines TRBV5-1 with TRBJ2-7, with D possibly matching TRBD1 (5 bases). CDR1 is SGHRS, CDR2 YFSETQ, per germline. The CDR3 runs 13 residues. V shed 2 bases and J shed 4 bases, with 10 bases lying between them. The CDR3 protein is CASSLQDVYEQYF. The DNA of the CDR3 is TGCGCCAGCAGCTTACAGGACGTATACGAGCAGTACTTC. The whole variable domain, remainder taken from reference TRBV5-1 and TRBJ2-7, is KAGVTQTPRYLIKTRGQQVTLSCSPISGHRSVSWYQQTPGQGLQFLFEYFSETQRNKGNFPGRFSGRQFSNSRSEMNVSTLELGDSALYLCASSLQDVYEQYFGPGTRLTVT.

This clone was counted between two and nine times. The chain couples TRBV19 to TRBJ1-1; D is perhaps TRBD1 (5 bases). Looked up from germline, CDR1 is LNHDA and CDR2 is SQIVND (reference sequence). V lost 7 bases to trimming and J lost 0 bases, with 15 bases between them. The CDR3 is 15 amino acids. In DNA form, the CDR3 reads TGTGCCAGTAAGGGACTCCTGACCATGAACACTGAAGCTTTCTTT. It specifies CASKGLLTMNTEAFF.

The chain combines TRBV5-4 with TRBJ2-7; 9 bases fit TRBD2. With 0 bases clipped from V and 8 bases from J, the junction kept 9 bases outside the gene matches. Germline lookup yields CDR1 SGHNT and CDR2 YYREEE (reference sequence). This CDR3 contains 15 residues. The CDR3 sequence is CASSLELAGQRQQYF. The CDR3 DNA is TGTGCCAGCAGCTTGGAGCTAGCGGGACAACGTCAGCAGTACTTC.

This clone was found a few times. This chain uses TRBV19 with TRBJ2-5; 8 positions agree with TRBD2. CDR3 size: 15 residues. Looked up from germline, CDR1 is LNHDA and CDR2 is SQIVND (reference sequence). Trimming removed 3 bases from V and 6 bases from J; junction bases left unmatched: 9. The CDR3 loop reads CASSMGSGREKTQYF. The CDR3 coding sequence is TGTGCCAGTAGTATGGGGAGCGGGAGAGAAAAGACCCAGTACTTC.

This chain connects TRBV5-4 to TRBJ1-2; no definite D call. The CDR3 sequence is 15 residues long. V was cut by 1 base and J by 3 bases, with 13 bases left in between. The germline gives CDR1 SGHNT, CDR2 YYREEE (reference sequence). The CDR3, as DNA: TGTGCCAGCAGCTTGCGAGGGAATCCCGACTATGGCTACACCTTC. This encodes CASSLRGNPDYGYTF.

J is TRBJ2-2 and V is TRBV5-1, with 7 positions matching TRBD1. The CDR3 spans 16 residues. Per germline, CDR1 SGHRS and CDR2 YFSETQ. Unmatched junction bases numbered 10, after V lost 2 bases and J lost 6 bases. The CDR3 DNA reads TGCGCCAGCAGCTTCCTTACAGGGGCTCGGGCCGGGGAGCTGTTTTTT. Encoded protein: CASSFLTGARAGELFF. The variable domain in full, completed from reference TRBV5-1 and TRBJ2-2, reads KAGVTQTPRYLIKTRGQQVTLSCSPISGHRSVSWYQQTPGQGLQFLFEYFSETQRNKGNFPGRFSGRQFSNSRSEMNVSTLELGDSALYLCASSFLTGARAGELFFGEGSRLTVL.

The V and J genes are TRBV2 and TRBJ1-2; TRBD1 aligns across 7 bases. V dropped 0 bases and J dropped 5; count of bases not matched to a gene: 6. The CDR3 sequence is 15 residues long. The germline V gene has CDR1 SNHLY and CDR2 FYNNEI. DNA of the CDR3: TGTGCCAGCAGTGAAGCAGCAGGGGGGCGGTATGGCTACACCTTC. Translating it yields CASSEAAGGRYGYTF.

This clone appeared a few times. V gene TRBV15 combines with J gene TRBJ2-5, with TRBD2 matching 8 bases. The V segment lost 1 base and the J segment 2 bases; nucleotides outside the gene matches: 9. The CDR3 spans 17 residues. Per germline, CDR1 LNHNV and CDR2 YYDKDF (reference sequence). The CDR3 is CATSRADPGTRQETQYF. CDR3 coding DNA: TGTGCCACCAGCAGAGCCGATCCTGGGACTAGGCAAGAGACCCAGTACTTC. Full variable domain (outside the CDR3, taken from reference TRBV15 and TRBJ2-5): DAMVIQNPRYQVTQFGKPVTLSCSQTLNHNVMYWYQQKSSQAPKLLFHYYDKDFNNEADTPDNFQSRRPNTSFCFLDIRSPGLGDTAMYLCATSRADPGTRQETQYFGPGTRLLVL.

The V and J genes are TRBV6-5 and TRBJ2-7; 10 positions match TRBD1. Unmatched junction bases numbered 5, after V lost 4 bases and J lost 2 bases. Looked up from germline, CDR1 is MNHEY and CDR2 is SVGAGI. CDR3 size: 15 residues. The CDR3 DNA sequence: TGTGCCAGCAGTTCCCCTGGACAGGGGGCCTACGAGCAGTACTTC. This translates into CASSSPGQGAYEQYF.